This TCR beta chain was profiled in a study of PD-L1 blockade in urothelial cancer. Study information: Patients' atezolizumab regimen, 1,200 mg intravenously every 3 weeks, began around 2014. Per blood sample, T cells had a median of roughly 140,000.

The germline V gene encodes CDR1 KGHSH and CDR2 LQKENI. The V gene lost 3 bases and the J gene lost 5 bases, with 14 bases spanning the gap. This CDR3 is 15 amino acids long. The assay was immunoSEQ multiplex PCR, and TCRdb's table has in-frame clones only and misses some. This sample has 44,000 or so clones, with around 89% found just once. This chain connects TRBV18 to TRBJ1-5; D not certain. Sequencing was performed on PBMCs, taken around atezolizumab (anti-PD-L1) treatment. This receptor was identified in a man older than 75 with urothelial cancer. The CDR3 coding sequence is TGTGCCAGCTCACCCAGGATTGAGGAGGATCAGCCCCAGCATTTT. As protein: CASSPRIEEDQPQHF.